Many counts were recorded for the clone carrying this T cell receptor (beta chain). Antigen unknown. The missing CDR3 end, 3 residues past where the read stops, is filled in from the germline J gene. Clones were sequenced by immunoSEQ multiplex PCR, and TCRdb holds only the in-frame ones, with some missing. The sample contains about 28,000 clones, none of them singletons. The CDR3 has 17 residues. The germline V gene encodes CDR1 KGHSH and CDR2 LQKENI. V lost 3 bases, J lost 0 bases, and 14 bases lay in between. The data were obtained in a study of T cell clonality in common variable immunodeficiency. Overall study findings and caveats: Common variable immunodeficiency TCR beta sequences reportedly had fewer deletions and N-nucleotide insertions.

This clonotype originated in a human donor with common variable immunodeficiency. The specimen sequenced was peripheral blood mononuclear cells. This chain connects TRBV18 to TRBJ1-4; unclear D gene. CDR3 region: CASSPIGRGATNEKLFF. The sequenced CDR3 bases are TGTGCCAGCTCACCGATCGGACGGGGAGCAACTAATGAAAAA.